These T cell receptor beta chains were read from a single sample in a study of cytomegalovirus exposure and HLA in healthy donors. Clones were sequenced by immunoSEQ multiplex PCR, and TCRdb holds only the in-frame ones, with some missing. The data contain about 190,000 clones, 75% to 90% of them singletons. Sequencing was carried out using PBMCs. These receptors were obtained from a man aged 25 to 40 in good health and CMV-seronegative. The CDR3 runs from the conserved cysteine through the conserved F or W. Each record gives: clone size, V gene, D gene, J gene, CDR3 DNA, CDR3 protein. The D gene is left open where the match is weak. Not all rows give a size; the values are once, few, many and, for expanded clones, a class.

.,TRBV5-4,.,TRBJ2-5,TGTGCCAGCAGCTTCGGCGGCAAACAAGAGACCCAGTACTTC,CASSFGGKQETQYF
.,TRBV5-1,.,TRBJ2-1,TGCGCCAGCGGTGAGAATGAGGATGAGCAGTTCTTC,CASGENEDEQFF
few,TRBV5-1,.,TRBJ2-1,TGCGCCAGCAGCTCGGGGGATCTGACAGGGTACAATGAGCAGTTCTTC,CASSSGDLTGYNEQFF
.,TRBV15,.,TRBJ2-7,TGTGCCACCAGCAGGGCCAGGGTCGAGGTCCGCGAGCAGTACTTC,CATSRARVEVREQYF
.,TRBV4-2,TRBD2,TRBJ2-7,TGTGCCAGCAGCCAAGAATTAGCGGGGGGGACATACGAGCAGTACTTC,CASSQELAGGTYEQYF
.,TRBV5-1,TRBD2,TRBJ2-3,TGCGCCAGCAGCCTCGGACTAGCGGAGAACACAGATACGCAGTATTTT,CASSLGLAENTDTQYF
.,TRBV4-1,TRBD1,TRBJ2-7,TGCGCCAGCAGCCCAGGGGGTAGTTCCTACGAGCAGTACTTC,CASSPGGSSYEQYF
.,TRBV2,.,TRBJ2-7,TGTGCCAGCAGTGGGCTTACAGGGATCGGCTACGAGCAGTACTTC,CASSGLTGIGYEQYF
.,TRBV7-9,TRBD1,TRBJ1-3,TGTGCCAGCAGCTTAGTGGGGACAGGGGCCTCAGGAAACACCATATATTTT,CASSLVGTGASGNTIYF
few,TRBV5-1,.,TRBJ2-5,TGCGCCAGCAGCTTCAGGGGAGAGACCCAGTACTTC,CASSFRGETQYF
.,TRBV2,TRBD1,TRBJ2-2,TGTGCCAGCCGACAGGGTCCGGACACCGGGGAGCTGTTTTTT,CASRQGPDTGELFF
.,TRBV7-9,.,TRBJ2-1,TGTGCCAGCAGCCCGGGGCCGGGACAAGGATTCTTC,CASSPGPGQGFF
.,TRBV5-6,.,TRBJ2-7,TGTGCCAGCAGGACTAGAGGTGGGACCTACGAGCAGTACTTC,CASRTRGGTYEQYF
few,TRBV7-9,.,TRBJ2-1,TGTGCCAGCAGACCTTTCGACTCCGCCCTCTCCTACAATGAGCAGTTCTTC,CASRPFDSALSYNEQFF
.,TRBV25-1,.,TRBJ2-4,TGTGCCAGCTCGGGCGGACTAGCCAAAAACATTCAGTACTTC,CASSGGLAKNIQYF
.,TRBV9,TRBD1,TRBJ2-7,TGTGCCAGCAGCGTAGGACAGGGGCCCTACGAGCAGTACTTC,CASSVGQGPYEQYF
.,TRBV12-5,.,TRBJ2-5,TGTGCTAGTGCTCCGAGGGGGTCAGCTGGGCAAGAGACCCAGTACTTC,CASAPRGSAGQETQYF
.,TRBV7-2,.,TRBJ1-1,TGTGCCAGCAGGCCTTACAGGTCCGTGGGTGAAGCTTTCTTT,CASRPYRSVGEAFF
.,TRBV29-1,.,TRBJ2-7,TGCAGCGTTGTTCGGGCGGGGTACGAGCAGTACTTC,CSVVRAGYEQYF
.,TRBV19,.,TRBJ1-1,TGTGCCAGTAGTGCCGGGGGGGACACTGAAGCTTTCTTT,CASSAGGDTEAFF
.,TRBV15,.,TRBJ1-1,TGTGCCACCAGCAGAGCGGGGTTTCAGAACACTGAAGCTTTCTTT,CATSRAGFQNTEAFF
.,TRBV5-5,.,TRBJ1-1,TGTGCCAGCAGCTTGTCTAGAACTGAAGCTTTCTTT,CASSLSRTEAFF
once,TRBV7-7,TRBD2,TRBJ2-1,TGTGCTAGCAGCCGGGACTACTACAATGAGCAGTTCTTC,CASSRDYYNEQFF
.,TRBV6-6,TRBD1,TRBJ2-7,TGTGCTAGCAGTCGGACAGGGGGGAACGAGCAGTACTTC,CASSRTGGNEQYF
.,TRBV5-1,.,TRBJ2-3,TGCGCCAGCAGTGGCGGGAATAGAGATACGCAGTATTTT,CASSGGNRDTQYF
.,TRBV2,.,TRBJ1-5,TGTGCCAGCAAGCTTACAGGGTATAGCAATCAGCCCCAGCATTTT,CASKLTGYSNQPQHF
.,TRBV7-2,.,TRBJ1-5,TGTGCCAGCAGCTTAGCAGGTGTGGGCAGCAATCAGCCCCAGCATTTT,CASSLAGVGSNQPQHF
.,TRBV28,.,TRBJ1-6,TGTGCCAGCAGCTCCTCGTTGGGCTCACCCCTCCACTTT,CASSSSLGSPLHF
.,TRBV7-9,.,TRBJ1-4,TGTGCCAGCAGCTTAGGCAGCTCAGGGGAAAAACTGTTTTTT,CASSLGSSGEKLFF
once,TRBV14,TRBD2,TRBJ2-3,TGTGCCAGCAGCCCCCCCCGACTAGCGGGGACAGATACGCAGTATTTT,CASSPPRLAGTDTQYF
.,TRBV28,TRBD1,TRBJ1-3,TGTGCCAGCAAAGGGGACAGCTCTGGAAACACCATATATTTT,CASKGDSSGNTIYF
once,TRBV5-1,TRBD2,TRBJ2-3,TGCGCCAGCAGCTCGGGGCTAGCGGGAGGGACCAGCACAGATACGCAGTATTTT,CASSSGLAGGTSTDTQYF
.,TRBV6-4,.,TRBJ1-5,TGTGCCAGCAGGCGACAGCCGGGGGATCAGCCCCAGCATTTT,CASRRQPGDQPQHF
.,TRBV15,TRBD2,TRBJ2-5,TGTGCCACCAGCGGAGAGCGGGGCCAATGGTACTTC,CATSGERGQWYF
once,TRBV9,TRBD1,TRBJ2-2,TGTGCCAGCAGCGTAGACACTCCCGGACAGGGTATGAACGGGGAGCTGTTTTTT,CASSVDTPGQGMNGELFF
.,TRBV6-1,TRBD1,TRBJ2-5,TGTGCCAGCATCAGACAGGGAGTCCTCCAAGAGACCCAGTACTTC,CASIRQGVLQETQYF
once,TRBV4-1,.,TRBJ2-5,TGCGCCAGCAGCCAAGCACAGGCCCAGTACCAAGAGACCCAGTACTTC,CASSQAQAQYQETQYF
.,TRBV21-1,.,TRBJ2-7,TGTGCCAGCAGCAAACAGGACAGGGGTAACGAGCAGTACTTC,CASSKQDRGNEQYF
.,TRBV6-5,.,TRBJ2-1,TGTGCCAGCAGTTACTCGAGAGGCTACAATGAGCAGTTCTTC,CASSYSRGYNEQFF
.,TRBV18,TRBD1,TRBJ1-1,TGTGCCAGCTCCACAACCGGGACAGGAGGGTCCGAAGCTTTCTTT,CASSTTGTGGSEAFF
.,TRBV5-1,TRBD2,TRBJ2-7,TGCGCCAGCAGCTTGTCACCTCGGGGGGGCTCCTACGAGCAGTACTTC,CASSLSPRGGSYEQYF
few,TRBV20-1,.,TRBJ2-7,TGCAATGCTAGAACTTCTTACGAGCAGTACTTC,CNARTSYEQYF
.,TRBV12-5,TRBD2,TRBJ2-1,TGTGCTAGTGGTTTGGAGGGGACTAGCGGTGAGCAGTTCTTC,CASGLEGTSGEQFF
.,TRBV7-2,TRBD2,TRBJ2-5,TGTGCCAGCAGCTTAGCCCATGTAGCGGGGGGTGAGGAGACCCAGTACTTC,CASSLAHVAGGEETQYF
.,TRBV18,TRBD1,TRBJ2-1,TGTGCCAGCTCATCGCGACAGGGGGATAACTACAATGAGCAGTTCTTC,CASSSRQGDNYNEQFF
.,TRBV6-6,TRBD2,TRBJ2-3,TGTGCCAGCAGTATCGGACTAGCGGATCGCACAGATACGCAGTATTTT,CASSIGLADRTDTQYF
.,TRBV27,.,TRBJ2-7,TGTGCCAGCAGTTTACCAGGACGGGAGGAGCAGTACTTC,CASSLPGREEQYF
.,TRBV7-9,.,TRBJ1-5,TGTGCCAGCAGCCCCGGGGGTTACAATCAGCCCCAGCATTTT,CASSPGGYNQPQHF
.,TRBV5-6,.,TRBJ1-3,TGTGCCAGCAGCTTACGGGGTGGAAACACCATATATTTT,CASSLRGGNTIYF
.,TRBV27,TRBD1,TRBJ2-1,TGTGCCAGCAGTTTAGGGACAGGGCCCAATGAGCAGTTCTTC,CASSLGTGPNEQFF
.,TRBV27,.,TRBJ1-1,TGTGCCAGCAGTTTGCAGGGGAGTGGCACTGAAGCTTTCTTT,CASSLQGSGTEAFF
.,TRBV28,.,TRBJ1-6,TGTGCCAGCAGTTACAGGACGTCAAATTCACCCCTCCACTTT,CASSYRTSNSPLHF
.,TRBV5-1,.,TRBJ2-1,TGCGCCAGCAGTCAGGAAAGCGGCAGCTCCTACAATGAGCAGTTCTTC,CASSQESGSSYNEQFF
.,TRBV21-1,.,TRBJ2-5,TGTGCCAGCAGCAAAGAGAGGACTACAAAAGAGACCCAGTACTTC,CASSKERTTKETQYF
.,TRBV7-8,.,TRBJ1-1,TGTGCCAGCAGCTTGTCCATCACTGAAGCTTTCTTT,CASSLSITEAFF
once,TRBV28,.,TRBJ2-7,TGTGCCAGCAGTTTTTTAGAGGGATCCCGTCTCTCCTACGAGCAGTACTTC,CASSFLEGSRLSYEQYF
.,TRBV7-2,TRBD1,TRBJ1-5,TGTGCCAGCAGCTCCGGAGGACAGGGGGCCGCGGGGCCCCAGCATTTT,CASSSGGQGAAGPQHF
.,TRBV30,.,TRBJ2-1,TGTGCCTGGAGTCGTGCGGAAAATGAGCAGTTCTTC,CAWSRAENEQFF
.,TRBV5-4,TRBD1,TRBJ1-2,TGTGCCAGCAGCTCGACAGGGGGCGGTTTAAACTATGGCTACACCTTC,CASSSTGGGLNYGYTF